This TCR beta chain originates from a study of T-cell memory formation after mild COVID-19. This clonotype was found a few times. TCRdb re-analysed the 5' RACE reads in MiXCR, keeping a single row per CDR3 protein. The sample has about 49,000 distinct CDR3 sequences; 27% are singletons. The CDR3 contains 13 residues. CDR1 is MNHEY and CDR2 is SVGEGT in the germline V gene. V lost 0 bases and J lost 3, with 3 bases in between. What was sequenced was PBMCs or a T cell subset sorted from them (not recorded which). This sequence joins TRBV6-2 or TRBV6-3 and TRBJ1-5, with D unresolved. The receptor comes from a man younger than 35 who had mild COVID-19 (a few samples of this study predate the infection). Cell type and time point are not known. CDR3 nucleotide sequence: TGTGCCAGCAGTTACTCGGACAATCAGCCCCAGCATTTT. Translated, it gives CASSYSDNQPQHF.